These 9 T cell receptor beta chains share one sample of origin, sequenced in a study of CD8 T cells in Susac syndrome. With random hexamers, roughly 0.45 to 1 ug RNA was reverse transcribed. TCRdb passed the immunoSEQ multiplex PCR reads through MiXCR, listing each CDR3 protein once. Here the sample spans approximately 180,000 distinct CDR3 sequences, approximately 96% being singletons. The source material was CD4+ T cells from PBMCs. The receptors were sampled from a human donor with multiple sclerosis.

The chain recombines TRBV5-6 with TRBJ2-5, with D maybe TRBD1 (5 bases). Germline values: CDR1 SGHDT, CDR2 YYEEEE. The germline V and J ends were trimmed by 3 bases and 10 bases, with 19 bases remaining between them. The CDR3 is made up of 14 amino acids. This CDR3 is CASSSLRLPQGQYF. The CDR3 DNA reads TGTGCCAGCAGCTCGCTAAGACTCCCCCAGGGCCAGTACTTC.

The chain recombines TRBV6-5 with TRBJ2-3; no clear D. V was cut by 5 bases and J by 6 bases, with 9 bases left in between. In germline, CDR1 is MNHEY, CDR2 SVGAGI. CDR3 length: 12 amino acids. CDR3 in amino acids: CASSTTGDTQYF. The CDR3 DNA is TGTGCCAGCAGTACAACCGGGGATACGCAGTATTTT.

This chain connects TRBV14 to TRBJ1-5; 7 bases are a match to TRBD1. The length of the CDR3 is 14 residues. Germline CDR1 reads SGHDN; CDR2 reads FVKESK. V was clipped by 2 bases and J by 7 bases; unmatched bases: 5. This CDR3 reads CASSQTGVRQPQHF. DNA of the CDR3: TGTGCCAGCAGCCAAACAGGGGTTCGGCAGCCCCAGCATTTT.

The chain uses TRBV14 and TRBJ1-2, with D perhaps matching TRBD1 (6 bases). Between the trimmed V and J ends, which lost 1 base and 4 bases, there was a span of 13 bases. The CDR3 sequence is 15 residues long. Germline CDR1 and CDR2: SGHDN and FVKESK. In nucleotides, the CDR3 is TGTGCCAGCAGCCAAGTAGCCGGACAGATCTATGGCTACACCTTC. The encoded protein is CASSQVAGQIYGYTF.

The V gene is TRBV19, the J gene TRBJ2-5; D is undetermined. From germline, CDR1 is LNHDA and CDR2 SQIVND (reference sequence). The CDR3 totals 16 residues. The V and J ends lost 4 bases and 5 bases respectively, with 20 bases between them. CDR3: CASSTRSSRGSETQYF. The CDR3 nucleotides are TGTGCCAGTAGTACGCGATCGTCCAGAGGATCGGAGACCCAGTACTTC.

V and J are TRBV4-2 and TRBJ2-3; unclear D gene. The germline V gene encodes CDR1 LGHNA and CDR2 YNFKEQ. Trimming removed 0 bases at V and 7 bases at J, with 23 bases between. This CDR3 spans 18 amino acids. The CDR3 loop reads CASSQDLRSSAAIYTQYF. In DNA, the CDR3 is TGTGCCAGCAGCCAAGATCTGCGATCGTCGGCCGCAATTTATACGCAGTATTTT.

As DNA, the CDR3 is TGCGCCAGCAGCCTGGGACAGTCCGGGGAGCTGTTTTTT. Translation gives CASSLGQSGELFF. This chain uses TRBV5-1 with TRBJ2-2; 7 bases are a match to TRBD1. The CDR3 is made up of 13 amino acids. Germline trimming cut 4 bases from V and 6 bases from J; bases unmatched to any gene: 3. Germline CDR1 and CDR2: SGHRS and YFSETQ.

The rearrangement links TRBV19 to TRBJ1-4, with D possibly matching TRBD1 (5 bases). Germline V CDR1 and CDR2: LNHDA, SQIVND (reference sequence). The CDR3 has 12 residues. Trimming took off 9 bases at V and 7 bases at J, with 12 bases between the two ends. The CDR3: CASNYRSEKLFF. DNA of the CDR3: TGTGCCAGCAATTACAGGAGTGAAAAACTGTTTTTT.

V is TRBV27 and J is TRBJ2-1, with D possibly TRBD1 on 6 matching bases. CDR1 is MNHEY, CDR2 SMNVEV, per germline (reference sequence). The CDR3 sequence is 12 residues long. Trimming cost V 11 bases and J 0 bases, with 8 bases left between them. CDR3 in amino acids: CAVQGSYNEQFF. Written as DNA, the CDR3 is TGTGCCGTACAGGGCTCCTACAATGAGCAGTTCTTC.